The TCR beta chain under discussion was sequenced for a study of T cells in tumors after PD-1 blockade. CDR3 length equals 14 residues. The germline V gene encodes CDR1 SGHDN and CDR2 FVKESK. Trimming took 1 base from V and 8 from J, leaving 12 bases between them. The repertoire was sequenced with immunoSEQ multiplex PCR; TCRdb's copy has only in-frame clones and lacks some. The table has approximately 45,000 clones, approximately 79% seen once; the top ten hold 8% to 9.5%. J is TRBJ2-1 and V is TRBV14, with D possibly TRBD2 on 7 matching bases. Material: PBMCs, obtained before anti-PD-1 therapy. This receptor was identified in a human donor with advanced basal cell or squamous cell carcinoma (not recorded which). Here the CDR3 DNA reads TGTGCCAGCAGCCAAGTAGGGGGGGCTTATGAGCAGTTCTTC. As protein: CASSQVGGAYEQFF.